This entry describes one TCR beta chain. Those with chemo-refractory metastatic non-small-cell lung cancer were treated with focal radiation combined with CTLA-4 blockade using ipilimumab. These data come from a study of radiotherapy plus CTLA-4 blockade in lung cancer. Germline lookup yields CDR1 MDHEN and CDR2 SYDVKM. The CDR3 is 17 amino acids. V lost 7 bases, J lost 0 bases, and 10 bases stayed unmatched. Data came from immunoSEQ multiplex PCR; TCRdb stores just in-frame clones and leaves some out. The table lists 25,000 to 35,000 clones, 70% to 80% of them singletons. Sample: peripheral blood, taken from a patient treated with radiotherapy plus ipilimumab. The origin of this receptor is a human donor with non-small cell lung cancer who had stable disease on radiotherapy plus ipilimumab. The V call is TRBV28, the J call TRBJ2-7; 12 bases align to TRBD2. The CDR3 region is CASTPSGGARSSYEQYV. CDR3 coding DNA: TGTGCCAGCACCCCTAGCGGGGGGGCCCGGAGCTCCTACGAGCAGTACGTC.